The subject of this entry is one T cell receptor beta chain. As originally analysed: Researchers report that nucleated cell counts were estimated from reference gene primer amplification. Sequenced by immunoSEQ multiplex PCR; TCRdb stores in-frame clones only, minus some. V and J calls and clone size are copied from that table; D and trimming were computed from the DNA. The sample records roughly 390,000 clones, around 84% being singletons. The V segment lost 1 base and the J segment 0 bases; nucleotides outside the gene matches: 5. This CDR3 spans 17 amino acids. The germline CDR1 and CDR2 sequences are SGHDT and YYEEEE. This sample is drawn from a study of blood T cell repertoires in COVID-19. Across the study: Material from acute and convalescent COVID-19 was sourced from the United States, Italy and Spain. T cells, B-cell-depleted T cells, or PBMCs provided the cDNA or gDNA that served as material.

The sample taken for sequencing was peripheral blood. The sequence was obtained from a woman between 18 and 29 years old with acute or convalescent COVID-19. V usage is TRBV5-6 and J usage is TRBJ2-2, with 8 positions matching TRBD2. In DNA form, the CDR3 reads TGTGCCAGCAGCTTGTTGCGCGGGAGGACGAACACCGGGGAGCTGTTTTTT. Its translation: CASSLLRGRTNTGELFF.